The rows below give T cell receptor beta chains drawn from one sample of a study of read filtering for tumor transcriptome and immune sequencing. MiXCR, applied by TCRdb to the reads, yields one record per CDR3 protein. This sample has 57,000 or so distinct CDR3 sequences, with nearly 20% found just once. The sequencing sample was made of a population of CD138-negative cells sorted from bone marrow. These receptor sequences come from a donor aged 40 or older with multiple myeloma. The CDR3 runs from the conserved cysteine through the conserved F or W.

length | V | CDR3
15 | TRBV12-3/TRBV12-4 | CASSFLRGAGTEAFF
13 | TRBV7-2 | CASSWTSGETQYF
12 | TRBV10-3 | CAIGGGGGEQFF
13 | TRBV5-1 | CASSLESTGELFF
16 | TRBV20-1 | CCAPKAGVVLSYEQSF
13 | TRBV11-2 | CASRQNSAGVAFF
16 | TRBV7-8 | CASSLASRPAGTEAFF
18 | TRBV6-1 | CASTRSRGQQEGRLPLHF
15 | TRBV7-2 | CASSLVGFGANVLTF
15 | TRBV5-4 | CASSSTGDTRDEQFF
13 | TRBV11-3 | CASTPGTYNEQFF
18 | TRBV3-1 | CASSQDQADISYNSPLHF
14 | TRBV28 | CASSTSGGLVTQYF
15 | TRBV11-2 | CASSLDGRNTDTQYF
15 | TRBV3-1 | CASSPRGGLTDTQYF